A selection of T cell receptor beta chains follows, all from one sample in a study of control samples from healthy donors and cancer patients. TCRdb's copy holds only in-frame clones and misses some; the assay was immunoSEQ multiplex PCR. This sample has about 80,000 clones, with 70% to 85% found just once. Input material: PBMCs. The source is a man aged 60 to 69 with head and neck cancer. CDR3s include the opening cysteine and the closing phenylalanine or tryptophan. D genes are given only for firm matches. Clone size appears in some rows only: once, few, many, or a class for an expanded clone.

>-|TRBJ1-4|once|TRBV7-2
CASSVRQANEKLFF
TGTGCCAGCAGCGTTCGACAGGCCAATGAAAAACTGTTTTTT
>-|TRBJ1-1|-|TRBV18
CASSPRRVPTEAFF
TGTGCCAGCTCACCACGGAGGGTTCCCACTGAAGCTTTCTTT
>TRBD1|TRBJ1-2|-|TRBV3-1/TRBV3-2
CASSQERDRGRFAF
TGTGCCAGCAGCCAAGAACGGGACAGGGGGCGTTTTGCCTTC
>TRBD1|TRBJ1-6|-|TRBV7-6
CASSLAGQANSPLHF
TGTGCCAGCAGCTTAGCGGGACAGGCGAATTCACCCCTCCACTTT
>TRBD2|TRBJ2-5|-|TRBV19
CASSMWLAGVGETQYF
TGTGCCAGTAGTATGTGGCTAGCGGGAGTGGGGGAGACCCAGTACTTC
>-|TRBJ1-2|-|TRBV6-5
CASRSPGGGSYTF
TGTGCCAGCAGATCTCCCGGCGGGGGTAGCTACACCTTC
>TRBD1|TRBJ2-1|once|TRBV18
CASSLGQGNLNEQFF
TGTGCCAGCTCACTTGGACAGGGGAACTTAAATGAGCAGTTCTTC
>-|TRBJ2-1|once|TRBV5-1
CASRASVQGEQFF
TGCGCCAGCCGGGCTAGCGTTCAGGGTGAGCAGTTCTTC
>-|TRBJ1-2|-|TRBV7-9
CASSLVLEGGGGYTF
TGTGCCAGCAGCTTAGTTCTGGAGGGCGGTGGCGGCTACACCTTC
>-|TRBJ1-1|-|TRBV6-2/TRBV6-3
CASSSPGGGSFF
TGTGCCAGCAGTTCCCCCGGCGGGGGATCTTTCTTT
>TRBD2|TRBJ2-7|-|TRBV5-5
CASSFGFSGIYEQYF
TGTGCCAGCAGCTTCGGTTTTAGCGGGATTTACGAGCAGTACTTC
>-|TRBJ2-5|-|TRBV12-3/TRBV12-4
CASMPEGETQYF
TGTGCCAGCATGCCCGAGGGGGAGACCCAGTACTTC
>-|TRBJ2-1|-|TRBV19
CASSIYSSRLNEQFF
TGTGCCAGTAGTATTTACTCGAGTCGTTTGAATGAGCAGTTCTTC
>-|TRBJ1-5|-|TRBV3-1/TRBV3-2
CASSQGVIAQPQHF
TGTGCCAGCAGCCAAGGGGTCATTGCCCAGCCCCAGCATTTT
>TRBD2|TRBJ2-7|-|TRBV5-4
CASSLGLAETYEQYF
TGTGCCAGCAGCTTGGGACTAGCGGAAACCTACGAGCAGTACTTC
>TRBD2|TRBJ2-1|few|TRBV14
CASSSRRNGRVLNEQFF
TGTGCCAGCAGCTCGCGACGTAACGGGAGGGTCCTCAATGAGCAGTTCTTC
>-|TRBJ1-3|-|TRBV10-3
CAIRGGSEGNTIYF
TGTGCCATCAGAGGGGGGTCCGAGGGAAACACCATATATTTT
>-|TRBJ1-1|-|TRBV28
CASSPQGGVNTEAFF
TGTGCCAGCAGTCCCCAGGGAGGCGTGAACACTGAAGCTTTCTTT
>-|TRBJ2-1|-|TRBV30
CAWSVRGRNSYNEQFF
TGTGCCTGGAGTGTACGGGGAAGGAACTCCTACAATGAGCAGTTCTTC
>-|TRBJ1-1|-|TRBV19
CASTRQASTNTEAFF
TGTGCCAGTACCCGACAGGCTTCAACGAACACTGAAGCTTTCTTT
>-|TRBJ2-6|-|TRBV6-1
CASREGEAGANVLTF
TGTGCCAGCAGAGAAGGGGAAGCTGGGGCCAACGTCCTGACTTTC
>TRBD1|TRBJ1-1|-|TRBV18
CASSPGQGAGSTEAFF
TGTGCCAGCTCACCAGGGCAGGGGGCGGGGAGCACTGAAGCTTTCTTT
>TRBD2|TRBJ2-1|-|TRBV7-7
CASSPGLAVYNEQFF
TGTGCTAGCAGCCCGGGACTAGCGGTCTACAATGAGCAGTTCTTC
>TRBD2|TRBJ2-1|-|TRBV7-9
CASSLVTGGPDEQFF
TGTGCCAGCAGCTTAGTCACGGGAGGGCCCGATGAGCAGTTCTTC
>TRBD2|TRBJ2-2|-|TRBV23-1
CASTPGLAGQGAGELFF
TGCGCCAGCACTCCGGGACTAGCGGGACAAGGGGCCGGGGAGCTGTTTTTT
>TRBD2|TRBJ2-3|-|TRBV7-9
CASSYGRFSDTQYF
TGTGCCAGCAGCTACGGGAGGTTTTCAGATACGCAGTATTTT
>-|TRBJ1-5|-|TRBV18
CASSAGHKSNQPQHF
TGTGCCAGCTCAGCAGGACATAAATCAAATCAGCCCCAGCATTTT
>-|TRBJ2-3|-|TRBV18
CASSPPGFTDTQYF
TGTGCCAGCTCACCACCAGGGTTCACAGATACGCAGTATTTT
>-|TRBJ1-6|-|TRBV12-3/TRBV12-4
CASSFGSGSPLHF
TGTGCCAGCAGTTTCGGGTCGGGCTCACCCCTCCACTTT
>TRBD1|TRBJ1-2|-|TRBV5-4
CASSWGTAQTYGYTF
TGTGCCAGCAGCTGGGGGACAGCTCAGACTTATGGCTACACCTTC
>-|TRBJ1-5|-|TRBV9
CASSVRGGPQHF
TGTGCCAGCAGCGTACGCGGGGGGCCCCAGCATTTT
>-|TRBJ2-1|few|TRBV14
CASSHFLSGLYRSYNEQFF
TGTGCCAGCAGCCACTTCCTTTCGGGACTTTATCGCTCCTACAATGAGCAGTTCTTC
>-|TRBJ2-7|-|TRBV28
CASSLSREQYF
TGTGCCAGCAGTTTATCCCGGGAGCAGTACTTC
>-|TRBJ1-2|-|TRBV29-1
CSVDSGWNYGYTF
TGCAGCGTTGACTCCGGATGGAACTATGGCTACACCTTC
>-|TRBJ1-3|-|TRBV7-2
CASSPRDPASGNTIYF
TGTGCCAGCAGCCCAAGAGATCCGGCATCTGGAAACACCATATATTTT
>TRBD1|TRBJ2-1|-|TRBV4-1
CASSHRGPSSYNEQFF
TGCGCCAGCAGCCACAGGGGGCCGAGCTCTTACAATGAGCAGTTCTTC
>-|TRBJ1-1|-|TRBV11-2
CASSLPPWAGKNTEAFF
TGTGCCAGCAGCCTCCCTCCGTGGGCAGGGAAAAACACTGAAGCTTTCTTT
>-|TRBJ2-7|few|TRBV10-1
CASSESRHTEQYF
TGCGCCAGCAGTGAGTCGAGGCACACCGAGCAGTACTTC
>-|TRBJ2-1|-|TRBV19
CASSPRAQDNEQFF
TGTGCCAGTAGTCCTCGAGCCCAGGACAATGAGCAGTTCTTC
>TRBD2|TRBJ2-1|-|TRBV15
CATSRGSGSPYNEQFF
TGTGCCACCAGCAGAGGGAGCGGGAGTCCCTACAATGAGCAGTTCTTC
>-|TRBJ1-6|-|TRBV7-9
CASSSTVQYSPLHF
TGTGCCAGCAGCTCCACCGTACAGTATTCACCCCTCCACTTT
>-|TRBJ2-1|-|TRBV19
CASSIDKWGSGHNEQFF
TGTGCCAGTAGTATAGATAAGTGGGGATCAGGGCACAATGAGCAGTTCTTC
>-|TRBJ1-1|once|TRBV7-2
CASSLAARDTEAFF
TGTGCCAGCAGCTTAGCAGCCAGGGACACTGAAGCTTTCTTT
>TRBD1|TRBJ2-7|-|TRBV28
CASSWGTASYEQYF
TGTGCCAGCAGTTGGGGGACAGCATCCTACGAGCAGTACTTC
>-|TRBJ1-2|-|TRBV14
CASSRRAQGFGTF
TGTGCCAGCAGCCGAAGAGCACAGGGATTCGGGACCTTC
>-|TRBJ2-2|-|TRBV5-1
CASTLRDQNTGELFF
TGCGCCAGCACCCTCCGGGACCAGAACACCGGGGAGCTGTTTTTT
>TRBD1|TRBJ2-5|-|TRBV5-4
CASSLQGAVETQYF
TGTGCCAGCAGCCTACAGGGGGCAGTGGAGACCCAGTACTTC
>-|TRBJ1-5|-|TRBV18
CASSRGENQPQHF
TGTGCCAGCTCACGAGGGGAAAATCAGCCCCAGCATTTT
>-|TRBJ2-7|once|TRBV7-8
CASNGAGRRYEQYF
TGTGCCAGCAATGGGGCAGGGCGTAGGTACGAGCAGTACTTC
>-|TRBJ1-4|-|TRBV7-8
CASSFHVATNEKLFF
TGTGCCAGCAGCTTTCACGTTGCAACTAATGAAAAACTGTTTTTT
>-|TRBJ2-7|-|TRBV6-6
CASSTDTSYEQYF
TGTGCCAGCAGCACGGACACGAGCTACGAGCAGTACTTC
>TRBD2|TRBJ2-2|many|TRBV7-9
CASSYASGREGAGELFF
TGTGCCAGCAGCTACGCTAGCGGGAGGGAGGGCGCCGGGGAGCTGTTTTTT
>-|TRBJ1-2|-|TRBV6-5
CASSFQNYGYTF
TGTGCCAGCAGCTTTCAAAACTATGGCTACACCTTC
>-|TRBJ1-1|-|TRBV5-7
CASSLGWWGNTEAFF
TGTGCCAGCAGCTTGGGTTGGTGGGGCAACACTGAAGCTTTCTTT
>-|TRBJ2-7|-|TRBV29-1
CSVQAGGVYEQYF
TGCAGCGTTCAGGCAGGGGGGGTATACGAGCAGTACTTC
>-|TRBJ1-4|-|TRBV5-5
CASSPQTGRREKLFF
TGTGCCAGCAGCCCACAGACAGGCCGCAGGGAAAAACTGTTTTTT
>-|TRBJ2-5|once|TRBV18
CASSPSATGQETQYF
TGTGCCAGCTCACCATCGGCGACAGGACAAGAGACCCAGTACTTC
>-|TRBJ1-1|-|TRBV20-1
CSASDLTEAFF
TGCAGTGCTAGTGATCTAACTGAAGCTTTCTTT
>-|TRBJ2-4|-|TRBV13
CASSLRWETAKNIQYF
TGTGCCAGCAGCTTACGCTGGGAAACCGCCAAAAACATTCAGTACTTC
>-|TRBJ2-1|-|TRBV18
CASSPPYREVYNEQFF
TGTGCCAGCTCACCACCGTACAGGGAGGTCTACAATGAGCAGTTCTTC